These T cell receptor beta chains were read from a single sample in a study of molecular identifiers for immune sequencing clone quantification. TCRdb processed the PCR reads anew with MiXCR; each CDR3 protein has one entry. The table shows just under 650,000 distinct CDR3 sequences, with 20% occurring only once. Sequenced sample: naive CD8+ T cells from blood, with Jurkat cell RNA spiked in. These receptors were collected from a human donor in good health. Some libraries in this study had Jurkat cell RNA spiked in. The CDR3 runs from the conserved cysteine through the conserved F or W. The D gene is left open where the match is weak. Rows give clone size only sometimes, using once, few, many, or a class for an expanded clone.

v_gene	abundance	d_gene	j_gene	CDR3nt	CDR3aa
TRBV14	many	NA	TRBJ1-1	TGTGCCAGCAGCCAAGTTGAAACCCCTGAAGCTTTCTTT	CASSQVETPEAFF
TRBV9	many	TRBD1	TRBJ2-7	TGTGCCAGCAGCGGGGGACAGGGGTACGAGCAGTACTTC	CASSGGQGYEQYF
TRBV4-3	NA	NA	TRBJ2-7	TGCGCCAACAGCCAAGGAGAAGGGACCGAGCAGTACTTC	CANSQGEGTEQYF
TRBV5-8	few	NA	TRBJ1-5	TGTGCCAGCAGCTTGGGGGGGCGGAGGCCCCAGCATTTT	CASSLGGRRPQHF
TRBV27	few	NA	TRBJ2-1	TGTGCCAGCAGGATAGCAGAGACCTACAATGAGCAGTTCTTC	CASRIAETYNEQFF
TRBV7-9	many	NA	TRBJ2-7	TGTGCCAGCGTAGGGGGACTTAGCTCCTACGAGCAGTACTTC	CASVGGLSSYEQYF
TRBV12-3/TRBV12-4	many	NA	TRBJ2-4	TGTGCCAGCAGTCCACCGGGCCTGGGCAAAAACATTCAGTACTTC	CASSPPGLGKNIQYF
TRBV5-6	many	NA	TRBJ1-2	TGTGCCAGCAGCGTCTTAGACTCATTGCCTGGCTACACCTTC	CASSVLDSLPGYTF
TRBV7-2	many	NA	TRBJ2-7	TGTGCCAGCAGCCCTTACAGCAACGAGCAGTACTTC	CASSPYSNEQYF
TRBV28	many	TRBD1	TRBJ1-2	TGTGCCAGCAGTTTAATTTTCCCGGAACCGGGACAGGGTTCTGGGGGCTACACCTTC	CASSLIFPEPGQGSGGYTF
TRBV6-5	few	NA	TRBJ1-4	TGTGCCAGCAGTTACCAGGGGAGAGGACGACTAACTAATGAAAAACTGTTTTTT	CASSYQGRGRLTNEKLFF
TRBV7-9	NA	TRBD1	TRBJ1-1	TGTGCCAGCGGCTCTCCCCAGGCAGGGGGCTTGAACACTGAAGCTTTCTTT	CASGSPQAGGLNTEAFF
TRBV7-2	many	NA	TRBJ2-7	TGTGCCAGCAGCTTAAGACCCGTTGACAGGATCCCCTACGAGCAGTACTTC	CASSLRPVDRIPYEQYF
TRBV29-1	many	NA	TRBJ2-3	TGCAGCGTTGAGTGGATGAGTAGGAGCACAGATACGCAGTATTTT	CSVEWMSRSTDTQYF
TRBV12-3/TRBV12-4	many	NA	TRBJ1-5	TGTGCCAGCAGTCCATTTCTACTCAATCAGCCCCAGCATTTT	CASSPFLLNQPQHF
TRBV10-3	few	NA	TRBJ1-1	TGTGCCATCAGTGAGTCGGGGGGGACTGAAGCTTTCTTT	CAISESGGTEAFF
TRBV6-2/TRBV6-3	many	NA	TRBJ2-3	TGTGCCAGCTCCCTCCGACTTCGAGATACGCAGTATTTT	CASSLRLRDTQYF